This T cell receptor (beta chain) was identified in a study of beta chain features in type 1 diabetes. This clone was recorded many times. Its antigen remains unidentified. The investigators reverse transcribed all of the isolated RNA, so they sequenced expressed TCRB transcripts. The protocol was immunoSEQ multiplex PCR, while the TCRdb copy is restricted to in-frame clones and leaves out a portion. The repertoire holds roughly 300,000 clones, with less than 10% as singletons. General observations from the study: Sequencing from cDNA could over-represent high-TCR-expressing cells.

The CDR3 extends over 12 amino acids. Germline lookup yields CDR1 SGHTA and CDR2 FQGNSA. Trimming took off 2 bases at V and 9 bases at J, with 8 bases between the two ends. The chain carries TRBV7-2 and TRBJ2-1; no clear D gene. This sequence originates from a woman younger than 30 in good health. Sequencing was done on a sample of central memory CD4+ T cells from blood. CDR3 residues: CASSLTVSEQFF. The CDR3 DNA is TGTGCCAGCAGCTTAACCGTTAGTGAGCAGTTCTTC.